The present entry profiles one TCR beta chain with its context. Treatment: randomized to nivolumab then ipilimumab (arm A) or the reverse (arm B). None of the patients previously received DNA-damaging chemotherapy. Sorted cells were live CD3+CD8+, lacking CD19 and CD56, from PBMCs. The record originates from a study of sequential checkpoint blockade in melanoma. Whole-study context: Arm A got nivolumab then ipilimumab; arm B the reverse, 1:1. Both treatment sequences were followed by maintenance nivolumab.

Method: immunoSEQ multiplex PCR; TCRdb's copy keeps in-frame clones and lacks some. This table holds about 27,000 clones, approximately 80% found once. Germline V gives CDR1 MGHRA, CDR2 YSYEKL. This CDR3 spans 15 amino acids. The ends lost 1 base at V and 2 bases at J; junction bases unmatched: 5. The gene calls are TRBV4-1 and TRBJ2-7; 7 bases are a match to TRBD2. This sequence was found in a human donor with melanoma. The specimen was CD8+ T cells sorted from blood (inferred from file names), collected from a patient given nivolumab and ipilimumab in sequence. Here the CDR3 reads CASSQVSGAAYEQYF. CDR3 sequence (DNA): TGCGCCAGCAGCCAAGTGAGCGGGGCTGCCTACGAGCAGTACTTC.